This is a list of T cell receptor beta chains from one sample in a study of blood T cell repertoires in COVID-19. The method was immunoSEQ multiplex PCR; TCRdb's version includes in-frame clones alone and lacks a portion of them. The sample holds some 250,000 clones, roughly 84% seen once. Sequencing used peripheral blood. The receptors shown here come from a young woman with acute or convalescent COVID-19. Both conserved end residues are part of each CDR3.

J: TRBJ2-1
length: 15
V: TRBV30
CDR3: CAWSVELAGANEQFF

J: TRBJ2-1
length: 15
V: TRBV20-1
CDR3: CSASGGLAGRDEQFF

J: TRBJ1-1
length: 15
V: TRBV19
CDR3: CASRDRQEMNTEAFF

J: TRBJ2-1
length: 15
V: TRBV19
CDR3: CASSQLAGGSGEQFF

J: TRBJ1-1
length: 13
V: TRBV10-2
CDR3: CASSVGTGGEAFF

J: TRBJ2-3
length: 16
V: TRBV7-3
CDR3: CASSLASGRAGDTQYF

J: TRBJ2-7
length: 16
V: TRBV7-9
CDR3: CASQEREGHSSYEQYF

J: TRBJ2-1
length: 14
V: TRBV10-1
CDR3: CASSDPSGRGEQFF

J: TRBJ2-1
length: 12
V: TRBV7-9
CDR3: CASSLSFNEQFF

J: TRBJ1-5
length: 18
V: TRBV19
CDR3: CATAPRDRSRYGRQPQHF

J: TRBJ2-7
length: 14
V: TRBV6-1
CDR3: CASSEGTGTYEQYF

J: TRBJ1-1
length: 13
V: TRBV30
CDR3: CAFTGAEYTEAFF

J: TRBJ2-1
length: 12
V: TRBV11-2
CDR3: CASSLAGNEQFF

J: TRBJ1-3
length: 15
V: TRBV6-5
CDR3: CASSSSAGAGNTIYF

J: TRBJ2-7
length: 13
V: TRBV2
CDR3: CASSGFQGYEQYF

J: TRBJ2-4
length: 15
V: TRBV16
CDR3: CASSHLTTSQGIQYF

J: TRBJ1-3
length: 13
V: TRBV7-2
CDR3: CASSPGAGNTIYF

J: TRBJ2-1
length: 15
V: TRBV11-3
CDR3: CASSLDLGGYNEQFF

J: TRBJ2-1
length: 12
V: TRBV24-1
CDR3: CATSDSGYEQFF

J: TRBJ2-1
length: 15
V: TRBV5-1
CDR3: CASSPWTSGHNEQFF

J: TRBJ2-1
length: 15
V: TRBV19
CDR3: CARSSGWSSYNEQFF

J: TRBJ1-3
length: 14
V: TRBV6-5
CDR3: CASRGTVAGNTIYF

J: TRBJ1-2
length: 13
V: TRBV6-5
CDR3: CASSPGRADGYTF

J: TRBJ2-1
length: 19
V: TRBV7-6
CDR3: CASSLAILWDRGAYNEQFF

J: TRBJ2-1
length: 16
V: TRBV2
CDR3: CASSGGRAGAYNEQFF

J: TRBJ1-1
length: 14
V: TRBV5-4
CDR3: CASSLELRGTEAFF

J: TRBJ2-5
length: 15
V: TRBV7-7
CDR3: CASSLVGGYQETQYF

J: TRBJ2-7
length: 14
V: TRBV6-1
CDR3: CASRQNTGTYEQYF

J: TRBJ1-5
length: 15
V: TRBV19
CDR3: CATNSGTGGNQPQHF

J: TRBJ2-3
length: 16
V: TRBV27
CDR3: CASSLRNSGRADTQYF

J: TRBJ2-3
length: 14
V: TRBV5-6
CDR3: CASSLVLAPDTQYF

J: TRBJ2-3
length: 14
V: TRBV27
CDR3: CASKMTGGADTQYF

J: TRBJ2-1
length: 13
V: TRBV4-1
CDR3: CASSQVATDEQFF

J: TRBJ2-1
length: 15
V: TRBV11-2
CDR3: CASSILAGGYNEQFF

J: TRBJ2-5
length: 16
V: TRBV13
CDR3: CASSSSGTRRVETQYF

J: TRBJ1-5
length: 13
V: TRBV29-1
CDR3: CSVLTGGDQPQHF

J: TRBJ1-6
length: 13
V: TRBV3-1/TRBV3-2
CDR3: CASSPGHNSPLHF

J: TRBJ2-3
length: 17
V: TRBV7-2
CDR3: CASSLLRGRGGTDTQYF

J: TRBJ2-1
length: 16
V: TRBV19
CDR3: CASRASGRAGGNEQFF

J: TRBJ1-2
length: 14
V: TRBV14
CDR3: CASSQVPGGYGYTF

J: TRBJ2-3
length: 15
V: TRBV7-2
CDR3: CASSPQGARTDTQYF

J: TRBJ2-1
length: 15
V: TRBV11-3
CDR3: CASSTPGQSYNEQFF

J: TRBJ1-2
length: 15
V: TRBV7-2
CDR3: CASSSPRTLNYGYTF

J: TRBJ2-7
length: 14
V: TRBV10-2
CDR3: CASRPPSGSYEQYF

J: TRBJ2-5
length: 16
V: TRBV7-9
CDR3: CASRWRNGTSEETQYF

J: TRBJ2-1
length: 21
V: TRBV4-1
CDR3: CASSQDRVASSNSRSYNEQFF

J: TRBJ2-1
length: 14
V: TRBV30
CDR3: CAWEPGGRASEQFF

J: TRBJ2-7
length: 12
V: TRBV24-1
CDR3: CATSDSGDEQYF

J: TRBJ1-2
length: 15
V: TRBV7-2
CDR3: CASSNNRGAGHGYTF

J: TRBJ1-1
length: 18
V: TRBV14
CDR3: CASSRLIEGQGLNTEAFF

J: TRBJ2-3
length: 13
V: TRBV12-3/TRBV12-4
CDR3: CASRDTSTDTQYF

J: TRBJ2-7
length: 16
V: TRBV7-2
CDR3: CASSRGTSGSRYEQYF

J: TRBJ2-5
length: 15
V: TRBV27
CDR3: CASSPLSGGRETQYF

J: TRBJ1-2
length: 18
V: TRBV5-1
CDR3: CASSPTPKDKAANYGYTF

J: TRBJ1-4
length: 18
V: TRBV7-9
CDR3: CASSLLSQQGALNEKLFF

J: TRBJ1-3
length: 18
V: TRBV10-3
CDR3: CAISDLQLGGISGNTIYF

J: TRBJ1-4
length: 14
V: TRBV3-1/TRBV3-2
CDR3: CASSQRVEEEKLFF